Below, 30 T cell receptor beta chains from the same sample are listed, as sequenced in a study of T-cell memory formation after mild COVID-19. Using its own MiXCR run on the 5' RACE reads, TCRdb lists one record per CDR3 protein. The repertoire holds 35,000 to 50,000 distinct CDR3 sequences, with roughly 9.8% as singletons. Sequencing was done on a sample of PBMCs or a T cell subset sorted from them (not recorded which). These TCRs come from an adult woman who had mild COVID-19 (a few samples of this study predate the infection). Cell type and time point are not known.

This rearrangement joins TRBV7-9 to TRBJ2-7, with TRBD2 matching 13 bases. The CDR3 is 18 amino acids. The ends lost 5 bases at V and 0 bases at J; junction bases unmatched: 10. CDR1 and CDR2 (germline): SEHNR, FQNEAQ (reference sequence). CDR3 coding DNA: TGTGCCAGCAGCGGGGGGACTAGCGGGGTTATTAGCTCCTACGAGCAGTACTTC. Amino acids: CASSGGTSGVISSYEQYF. Based on the CDR3 plus reference TRBV7-9 and TRBJ2-7, the full variable domain is DTGVSQNPRHKITKRGQNVTFRCDPISEHNRLYWYRQTLGQGPEFLTYFQNEAQLEKSRLLSDRFSAERPKGSFSTLEIQRTEQGDSAMYLCASSGGTSGVISSYEQYFGPGTRLTVT.

This rearrangement joins TRBV19 to TRBJ1-1; D remains unclear. This CDR3 is built from 12 residues. The germline gives CDR1 LNHDA, CDR2 SQIVND (reference sequence). With 6 bases removed from V and 1 base from J, the gap between germline ends came to 6 bases. CDR3: CASSPQNTEAFF. The CDR3 DNA reads as TGTGCCAGTAGCCCCCAGAACACTGAAGCTTTCTTT.

This chain joins TRBV3-1 and TRBJ1-5; weak D call: TRBD1 (5 bases). CDR1 and CDR2 (germline): LGHDT, YNNKEL (reference sequence). Trimming left V 1 base short and J 7 bases short, with 14 bases between. This CDR3 contains 15 residues. CDR3 region: CASSQAGRWGQPQHF. The CDR3, as DNA: TGTGCCAGCAGCCAAGCAGGAAGGTGGGGCCAGCCCCAGCATTTT.

This clonotype was detected a few times. The chain couples TRBV20-1 to TRBJ2-1; TRBD2 matches at 10 bases. CDR3 length: 16 amino acids. The germline gives CDR1 DFQATT, CDR2 SNEGSKA (reference sequence). Trimming took 3 bases from V and 5 from J; bases not matched to a gene: 10. CDR3 in DNA: TGCAGTGCTAGGGACTATCTAGCGGGAGCAGACAATGAGCAGTTCTTC. Its protein product is CSARDYLAGADNEQFF.

This chain uses TRBV2 with TRBJ1-5; D unresolved. Germline loops: CDR1 SNHLY, CDR2 FYNNEI. This CDR3 comprises 13 residues. V was trimmed by 6 bases and J by 9 bases, leaving 15 bases between them. DNA of the CDR3: TGTGCCAGCAGCCCCATGACGGTTCGGCCCCAGCATTTT. It translates to CASSPMTVRPQHF.

Only a few counts were recorded for this clonotype. The V gene is TRBV12-3 or TRBV12-4, the J gene TRBJ2-3; TRBD1 matches at 7 bases. The length of the CDR3 is 14 residues. Trimming took 1 base from V and 4 from J; bases not matched to a gene: 2. The CDR3: CASSLGGTADTQYF. For the CDR3, the DNA is TGTGCCAGCAGTTTAGGGGGGACAGCAGATACGCAGTATTTT.

The chain combines TRBV7-2 with TRBJ2-7; D is unresolved. Deletions cut 3 bases from V and 0 bases from J, with 9 bases between. Germline CDR1 SGHTA, CDR2 FQGNSA. This CDR3 region has 14 residues. This CDR3 reads CASSFAVDSYEQYF. The CDR3 coding sequence is TGTGCCAGCAGCTTTGCGGTAGACTCCTACGAGCAGTACTTC.

The chain combines TRBV15 with TRBJ2-7, with 7 nucleotides matching TRBD1. The CDR3 is 14 residues long. V lost 0 bases and J lost 6; bases outside the gene matches: 5. CDR1 is LNHNV and CDR2 is YYDKDF in the germline V gene (reference sequence). The CDR3 loop is CATSRDRGLGEQYF. The CDR3 region has the DNA TGTGCCACCAGCAGAGATAGGGGGCTGGGCGAGCAGTACTTC.

Ten or more counts support this clonotype. The J gene is TRBJ2-2, the V gene TRBV4-2, with TRBD2 identical over 7 bases. With V trimmed by 2 bases and J by 6 bases, 6 bases remained unmatched. Germline assignment: CDR1 LGHNA and CDR2 YNFKEQ. This CDR3 region has 15 residues. CDR3 DNA sequence: TGTGCCAGCAGCCAACTCCGGGGGGAAGCCGGGGAGCTGTTTTTT. Encoded protein: CASSQLRGEAGELFF.

The chain couples TRBV5-1 to TRBJ1-1, with D maybe TRBD1 (5 bases). The V end was cut by 2 bases, the J end by 7 bases, with 21 bases between. CDR1 is SGHRS and CDR2 is YFSETQ in the germline V gene. There are 16 residues in the CDR3. CDR3 sequence reads: CASSFPPGGVEVEAFF. The CDR3 DNA follows: TGCGCCAGCAGCTTCCCGCCGGGAGGGGTCGAGGTTGAAGCTTTCTTT.

This clonotype has ten or more counts. The CDR3 region has the DNA TGCAGTGCTGGTGGACAGGGGATGAACACTGAAGCTTTCTTT. Its translation: CSAGGQGMNTEAFF. The chain recombines TRBV20-1 with TRBJ1-1, with 9 positions matching TRBD1. Germline V gene lookup returns CDR1 DFQATT and CDR2 SNEGSKA (reference sequence). The CDR3 loop spans 14 amino acids. Trimming removed 5 bases from V and 0 bases from J; junction bases left unmatched: 4.

The genes are TRBV20-1 and TRBJ1-6; D might be TRBD1 (6 bases). The CDR3 is 13 residues long. The germline V gene encodes CDR1 DFQATT and CDR2 SNEGSKA (reference sequence). Trimming took off 6 bases at V and 7 bases at J, with 13 bases between the two ends. The CDR3 sequence: CSAPWGPNSPLHF. For the CDR3, the DNA is TGCAGTGCCCCCTGGGGGCCAAATTCACCCCTCCACTTT.

This clonotype was observed a handful of times. This chain joins TRBV7-3 and TRBJ1-2, with 7 bases lining up with TRBD1. CDR1 and CDR2 (germline): SGHTA, FQGTGA. CDR3 size: 14 residues. V lost 4 bases to trimming and J lost 5 bases; unmatched junction nucleotides: 7. The CDR3 DNA reads as TGTGCCAGCAGCTCGGACAGGACGGCTTATGGCTACACCTTC. It encodes CASSSDRTAYGYTF.

This clonotype came up many times. The V and J genes are TRBV24-1 and TRBJ2-3; D is unresolved. V lost 0 bases and J lost 2, with 5 bases in between. Germline V gives CDR1 KGHDR, CDR2 SFDVKD. This CDR3 spans 14 amino acids. CDR3 in DNA: TGTGCCACCAGTGATTTGGGCAACACAGATACGCAGTATTTT. As protein: CATSDLGNTDTQYF.

This clonotype was recorded many times. J is TRBJ2-1 and V is TRBV5-5, with D unresolved. V was cut by 7 bases and J by 3 bases, with 17 bases left in between. Germline assignment: CDR1 SGHKS and CDR2 YYEKEE (reference sequence). CDR3 length: 15 residues. The CDR3 region has the DNA TGTGCCAGCGGTTTGGGTGGAGAAGGCTACAATGAGCAGTTCTTC. Protein: CASGLGGEGYNEQFF.

This clonotype was picked up many times. The chain recombines TRBV12-3 or TRBV12-4 with TRBJ2-7; D call uncertain. V lost 10 bases and J lost 2, with 24 bases in between. This CDR3 has 16 residues. CDR3 in DNA: TGTGCCACCCCAGCTTATACTGACAACCCGCCCTACGAGCAGTACTTC. The encoded protein is CATPAYTDNPPYEQYF.

The chain recombines TRBV5-1 with TRBJ1-1, with TRBD1 identical over 8 bases. From germline, CDR1 is SGHRS and CDR2 YFSETQ. The CDR3 runs 14 residues. V lost 3 bases, J lost 1 base, and 2 bases stayed unmatched. CDR3 DNA: TGCGCCAGCAGCTGGGGACAGGCGAACACTGAAGCTTTCTTT. It yields the protein CASSWGQANTEAFF.

Many counts were recorded for this clonotype. V usage is TRBV11-2 and J usage is TRBJ2-7; TRBD1 agrees at 7 bases. V was clipped by 5 bases and J by 2 bases; unmatched bases: 6. This CDR3 region has 14 residues. From germline, CDR1 is SGHAT and CDR2 FQNNGV. CDR3 sequence (DNA): TGTGCCAGCAGCCGGGGACAGCCTCCCTACGAGCAGTACTTC. It codes for CASSRGQPPYEQYF.

This clonotype has at least ten counts. The V call is TRBV7-6, the J call TRBJ1-1; TRBD1 is a possible D gene (5 bases). V dropped 3 bases and J dropped 5 bases, with 13 bases sitting between them. The CDR3 runs 14 residues. CDR1 SGHVS and CDR2 FNYEAQ come from the germline V gene. CDR3 bases: TGTGCCAGCAGCTTCGGGGGACGGAGAACTGAAGCTTTCTTT. As protein: CASSFGGRRTEAFF.

J is TRBJ1-5 and V is TRBV7-9; D is ambiguous. The CDR3 has 14 amino acids. V lost 4 bases and J lost 7, with 14 bases in between. CDR1 and CDR2 (germline): SEHNR, FQNEAQ (reference sequence). As DNA, the CDR3 is TGTGCCAGCAGCTCGAGCCATGGAGGACAGCCCCAGCATTTT. Translation gives CASSSSHGGQPQHF. Using reference TRBV7-9 and TRBJ1-5 for the parts outside the CDR3, the full variable domain is DTGVSQNPRHKITKRGQNVTFRCDPISEHNRLYWYRQTLGQGPEFLTYFQNEAQLEKSRLLSDRFSAERPKGSFSTLEIQRTEQGDSAMYLCASSSSHGGQPQHFGDGTRLSIL.

The V and J genes are TRBV7-9 and TRBJ1-2; D uncertain. Germline CDR1 reads SEHNR; CDR2 reads FQNEAQ (reference sequence). Trimming stripped 0 bases from V and 2 bases from J, with 10 bases between. The CDR3 contains 15 residues. CDR3: CASSLAGFRNYGYTF. The CDR3 nucleotides are TGTGCCAGCAGCTTAGCGGGGTTCAGAAACTATGGCTACACCTTC.

In this sample, this clonotype turned up many times. The genes are TRBV4-2 and TRBJ2-5; D ambiguous. Germline V CDR1 and CDR2: LGHNA, YNFKEQ. The V end lost 0 bases, the J end lost 2 bases, and 7 bases lay between the germline ends. This CDR3 contains 14 residues. CDR3 protein: CASSQDTIQETQYF. Here the CDR3 DNA reads TGTGCCAGCAGCCAAGATACGATACAAGAGACCCAGTACTTC.

This clonotype showed up just a few times. The chain carries TRBV29-1 and TRBJ2-7; either TRBD1 or TRBD2 may supply D (6 bases each). Trimming took 4 bases from V and 4 from J, leaving 17 bases between them. The CDR3 totals 14 residues. CDR1 and CDR2 from the germline V gene are SQVTM and ANQGSEA. The CDR3 region is CSVVGGTVSYEQYF. The CDR3 nucleotides read TGCAGCGTTGTAGGGGGGACGGTTTCATACGAGCAGTACTTC.

The gene calls are TRBV20-1 and TRBJ1-5, with TRBD1 matching over 8 bases. The CDR3 loop spans 16 amino acids. CDR1 and CDR2 from the germline V gene are DFQATT and SNEGSKA (reference sequence). V gave up 2 bases and J gave up 0 bases; unmatched junction bases: 6. Written as DNA, the CDR3 is TGCAGTGCTAGAATATGGACAGGGAATAGCAATCAGCCCCAGCATTTT. This codes for CSARIWTGNSNQPQHF.

There are many counts of this clonotype. The rearrangement links TRBV7-2 to TRBJ2-2; 10 bases fit TRBD1. V lost 4 bases to trimming and J lost 4 bases; unmatched junction nucleotides: 6. From germline, CDR1 is SGHTA and CDR2 FQGNSA. The CDR3 length is 16 residues. Here the CDR3 reads CASSSQTGGITGELFF. CDR3 in DNA: TGTGCCAGCAGCTCCCAGACAGGGGGCATCACCGGGGAGCTGTTTTTT.

The rearrangement uses TRBV7-9 and TRBJ2-7; TRBD1 or TRBD2 may be the D gene (6 bases each). The CDR3 sequence is 14 residues long. CDR1 and CDR2 (germline): SEHNR, FQNEAQ (reference sequence). Deletions cut 8 bases from V and 2 bases from J, with 16 bases between. The CDR3 DNA is TGTGCCAGCGGCGGGACACTAAATCCCTACGAGCAGTACTTC. This gives the protein CASGGTLNPYEQYF.

This clonotype was recorded many times. The chain has TRBV7-2 and TRBJ1-1; 9 nucleotides agree with TRBD1. Looked up from germline, CDR1 is SGHTA and CDR2 is FQGNSA. The length of the CDR3 is 19 residues. With V trimmed by 1 base and J by 3 bases, 15 bases remained unmatched. CDR3 sequence: CASSLGRTGARGWDTEAFF. The DNA of the CDR3 is TGTGCCAGCAGCTTAGGAAGGACAGGGGCCCGGGGTTGGGACACTGAAGCTTTCTTT.

This clonotype was seen ten or more times. V is TRBV10-3 and J is TRBJ2-1; TRBD2 aligns across 13 bases. Per germline, CDR1 ENHRY and CDR2 SYGVKD. The CDR3 contains 15 residues. The V gene end was trimmed by 6 bases and the J gene end by 8 bases; junction bases not matched to a gene: 7. CDR3 sequence (DNA): TGTGCCATCAGCGAGACTAGCGGGGGGCCCTATGAGCAGTTCTTC. It codes for CAISETSGGPYEQFF.

This clonotype occurred a few times. The chain uses TRBV7-3 and TRBJ2-5, with TRBD1 as a possible D gene (7 bases). CDR1 is SGHTA and CDR2 is FQGTGA in the germline V gene. The ends were cut back, 0 bases at V and 5 bases at J, with 13 bases in the middle. CDR3 length equals 15 residues. The CDR3 reads CASSLTPGGRETQYF. DNA of the CDR3: TGTGCCAGCAGCTTAACCCCAGGGGGGAGGGAGACCCAGTACTTC.

This clonotype was seen a few times. The chain couples TRBV4-1 to TRBJ2-5; D is ambiguous. The length of the CDR3 is 15 residues. V was trimmed by 4 bases and J by 1 base, leaving 13 bases between them. CDR1 is MGHRA, CDR2 YSYEKL, per germline. CDR3 loop: CASSLLPGPQETQYF. The CDR3 DNA is TGCGCCAGCAGCCTTCTTCCAGGTCCCCAAGAGACCCAGTACTTC.